This TCR beta chain was obtained from a study of blood T cell repertoires in COVID-19. Study background: Acute and convalescent COVID-19 specimens originated in the United States, Italy and Spain. PBMCs, B-cell-depleted T cells, or T cells provided the cDNA or gDNA that made up the material.

Original processing notes: Estimation of nucleated cell counts relied on the amplification of reference gene primers. Using immunoSEQ multiplex PCR, the repertoire was profiled, and TCRdb retains in-frame clones only, with some absent. The DNA gave D and trimming, while V, J and clone size come from that table. The table includes around 150,000 clones, around four fifths detected once. This clonotype was sampled from a man aged 60 to 75 who had recovered from COVID-19. Material for sequencing was peripheral blood.

The CDR3 protein is CASSQAPKGNYGYTF. CDR3 coding DNA: TGTGCCAGCAGCCAAGCGCCTAAGGGGAACTATGGCTACACCTTC. This chain connects TRBV14 to TRBJ1-2; D possibly corresponds to TRBD1 (5 bases). Germline lookup yields CDR1 SGHDN and CDR2 FVKESK. Trimming removed 1 base from V and 2 bases from J, with 11 bases in between. The CDR3 loop spans 15 amino acids.